The subject of this entry is one T cell receptor beta chain. The entry originates in a study of blood T cell repertoires in COVID-19. About the research overall: Spain, Italy and the United States supplied samples that represented acute and convalescent COVID-19. In each case, the material was cDNA or gDNA derived from T cells, B-cell-depleted T cells, or PBMCs.

Across about two dozen US areas, participants ranged in age from about 18 to 90 years. The CDR3 is made up of 13 amino acids. V gave up 4 bases and J gave up 2 bases, with 10 bases separating them. Germline V gives CDR1 SGHRS, CDR2 YFSETQ. Libraries were prepared by immunoSEQ multiplex PCR; TCRdb keeps only in-frame clonotypes and omits some of them. The sample yields under 300,000 clones, about 85% seen once. Sequencing was performed on PBMCs or T cells enriched from blood (not recorded which). The receptor's source is a woman aged 45-65 years who had recovered from COVID-19. This rearrangement joins TRBV5-1 to TRBJ2-7, with D perhaps matching TRBD1 (6 bases). The CDR3 spells CASSMDRAYEQYF. The CDR3 region has the DNA TGCGCCAGCAGCATGGACAGAGCCTACGAGCAGTACTTC.